This T cell receptor (beta chain) was recorded in a study of CD8 T cells in Susac syndrome. RNA totalling 0.5 to 1 ug underwent reverse transcription with random hexamers. TCRdb redid the calling of the immunoSEQ multiplex PCR reads with MiXCR, one entry per CDR3 protein. The sample has 130,000 or so distinct CDR3 sequences; roughly 95% are singletons. This CDR3 has 11 residues. Trimming took off 5 bases at V and 6 bases at J, with 8 bases between the two ends. Germline CDR1 LGHDT, CDR2 YNNKEL (reference sequence). Sequencing was performed on CD4+ T cells from PBMCs. The clonotype comes from a human donor with multiple sclerosis. The chain recombines TRBV3-1 with TRBJ2-7; D is perhaps TRBD1 (6 bases). DNA for the CDR3: TGTGCCAGCAGCACAGGGATCGAGCAGTACTTC. Its translation: CASSTGIEQYF.